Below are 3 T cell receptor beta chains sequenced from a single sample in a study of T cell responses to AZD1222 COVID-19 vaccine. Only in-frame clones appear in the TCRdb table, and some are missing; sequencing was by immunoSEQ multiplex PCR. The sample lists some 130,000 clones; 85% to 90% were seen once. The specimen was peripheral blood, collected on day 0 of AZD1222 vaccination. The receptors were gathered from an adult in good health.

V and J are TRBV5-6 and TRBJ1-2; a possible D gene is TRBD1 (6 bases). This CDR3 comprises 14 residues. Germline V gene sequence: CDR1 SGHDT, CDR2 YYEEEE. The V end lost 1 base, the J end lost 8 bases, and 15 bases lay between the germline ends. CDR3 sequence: CASSLSGGARGYTF. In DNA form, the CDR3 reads TGTGCCAGCAGCTTGTCTGGGGGGGCGCGCGGCTACACCTTC.

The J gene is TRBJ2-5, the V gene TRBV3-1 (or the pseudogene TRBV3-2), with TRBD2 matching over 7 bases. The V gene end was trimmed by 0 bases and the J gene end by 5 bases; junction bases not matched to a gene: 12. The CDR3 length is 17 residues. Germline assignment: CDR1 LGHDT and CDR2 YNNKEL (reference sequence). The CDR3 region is CASSQDALTGGVETQYF. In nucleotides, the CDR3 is TGTGCCAGCAGCCAAGATGCCTTAACGGGGGGAGTGGAGACCCAGTACTTC.

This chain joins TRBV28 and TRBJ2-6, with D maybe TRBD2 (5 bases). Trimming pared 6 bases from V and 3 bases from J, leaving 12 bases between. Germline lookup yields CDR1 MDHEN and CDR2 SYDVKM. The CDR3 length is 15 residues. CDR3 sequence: CASSKHSGGANVLTF. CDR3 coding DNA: TGTGCCAGCAGCAAACACAGCGGTGGGGCCAACGTCCTGACTTTC.